These 5 T cell receptor beta chains were sequenced from one sample in a study of blood T cell repertoires in COVID-19. Clones were read by immunoSEQ multiplex PCR, and TCRdb kept only the in-frame ones, dropping some. The sample consists of around 340,000 clones, approximately 89% of them appearing once. The sample comprised peripheral blood. The receptors shown here come from a woman in her sixties or seventies with COVID-19, enrolled during active disease.

The CDR3: CATSKSRGSNQPQHF. The CDR3 region has the DNA TGTGCCACCAGTAAGTCTAGGGGTAGCAATCAGCCCCAGCATTTT. The chain employs TRBV24-1 and TRBJ1-5; possibly TRBD1 for D (5 bases). With 6 bases removed from V and 0 bases from J, the gap between germline ends came to 11 bases. The CDR3 covers 15 residues. Germline-derived CDR1 and CDR2 are KGHDR and SFDVKD.

The CDR3 is CASSSSVYRGKRDEQYF. The DNA for the CDR3 is TGTGCCAGCAGTTCATCTGTTTATCGGGGGAAACGCGACGAGCAGTACTTC. The chain is built from TRBV28 and TRBJ2-7; a weak D match, TRBD2 (6 bases). CDR1 and CDR2 (germline): MDHEN, SYDVKM. Trimming removed 4 bases at V and 5 bases at J, with 24 bases between. This CDR3 comprises 17 residues.

This rearrangement joins TRBV3-1 (or the pseudogene TRBV3-2) to TRBJ1-1; D is unresolved. V shed 1 base and J shed 4 bases, with 10 bases lying between them. Germline V gene data show CDR1 as LGHDT and CDR2 as YNNKEL (reference sequence). There are 14 residues in the CDR3. The chain's CDR3 is CASSQGRASTEAFF. The DNA of the CDR3 is TGTGCCAGCAGCCAAGGGAGGGCAAGCACTGAAGCTTTCTTT.

The chain combines TRBV6-5 with TRBJ1-5, with D unclear. CDR1 is MNHEY, CDR2 SVGAGI, per germline. The CDR3 loop spans 13 amino acids. Between the trimmed V and J ends, which lost 7 bases and 4 bases, there was a span of 11 bases. In DNA form, the CDR3 reads TGTGCCAGCAAAAAAGCAACGAATCAGCCCCAGCATTTT. Protein: CASKKATNQPQHF.

This clone has a handful of counts. This chain uses TRBV18 with TRBJ1-4; no reliable D call. Germline CDR1 reads KGHSH; CDR2 reads LQKENI. The CDR3 is made up of 13 amino acids. V shed 4 bases and J shed 6 bases, with 9 bases lying between them. The CDR3 region is CASSRAGDEKLFF. CDR3 in DNA: TGTGCCAGCTCACGAGCCGGTGATGAAAAACTGTTTTTT. The complete variable domain, with remaining parts taken from reference TRBV18 and TRBJ1-4, reads NAGVMQNPRHLVRRRGQEARLRCSPMKGHSHVYWYRQLPEEGLKFMVYLQKENIIDESGMPKERFSAEFPKEGPSILRIQQVVRGDSAAYFCASSRAGDEKLFFGSGTQLSVL.